Following are 12 T cell receptor beta chains from one sample sequenced in a study of blood T cell repertoires in COVID-19. TCRdb's table, derived via immunoSEQ multiplex PCR, lists solely in-frame clones and lacks some. The data show under 300,000 clones, approximately 88% seen once. The source material was peripheral blood. These receptors were collected from a human donor with COVID-19, enrolled during active disease. The donor label of this sample is uncertain.

This clone was observed a few times. The J gene is TRBJ2-3, the V gene TRBV11-2; tentative D call: TRBD2 (5 bases). The CDR3 runs to 15 residues. Trimming left V 3 bases short and J 0 bases short, with 10 bases between. The germline CDR1 and CDR2 sequences are SGHAT and FQNNGV. The CDR3 sequence is CASSFSGGSTDTQYF. In DNA form, the CDR3 reads TGTGCCAGCAGCTTCAGCGGAGGAAGCACAGATACGCAGTATTTT.

The genes are TRBV28 and TRBJ1-1; maybe TRBD1 (6 bases). Germline CDR1 MDHEN, CDR2 SYDVKM. CDR3 length: 13 amino acids. Trimming took 7 bases from V and 2 from J, leaving 11 bases between them. The CDR3 sequence is CASITGTNTEAFF. The CDR3 bases are TGTGCCAGCATAACAGGGACAAACACTGAAGCTTTCTTT.

The chain uses TRBV19 and TRBJ2-1; D not resolved. In germline, CDR1 is LNHDA, CDR2 SQIVND (reference sequence). The CDR3 is made up of 13 amino acids. With 3 bases removed from V and 5 bases from J, the gap between germline ends came to 8 bases. CDR3: CASSILRNNEQFF. The CDR3 DNA reads TGTGCCAGTAGTATCTTGAGAAACAATGAGCAGTTCTTC.

The V gene is TRBV5-1, the J gene TRBJ2-1, with a possible D match to TRBD2 (6 bases). The CDR3 is made up of 17 amino acids. V was clipped by 3 bases and J by 3 bases, with 19 bases between them. Germline lookup yields CDR1 SGHRS and CDR2 YFSETQ. The DNA for the CDR3 is TGCGCCAGCAGCTCTCGGGGAGGCGGAGAGGTCTACAATGAGCAGTTCTTC. Encoded protein: CASSSRGGGEVYNEQFF.

The chain combines TRBV7-8 with TRBJ1-2; no definite D call. The V end was cut by 5 bases, the J end by 5 bases, with 9 bases between. The CDR3 has 12 residues. Germline V gene data show CDR1 as SGHVS and CDR2 as FQNEAQ. DNA for the CDR3: TGTGCCAGCAGCGCGCAGGCGTATGGCTACACCTTC. Its translation is CASSAQAYGYTF.

The J gene is TRBJ2-4, the V gene TRBV28; TRBD1 matches 7 bases. V shed 5 bases and J 6 bases; nucleotides not matched to a gene: 13. Germline lookup yields CDR1 MDHEN and CDR2 SYDVKM. The CDR3 has 16 residues. The DNA of the CDR3 is TGTGCCAGCAGTGGGACAGTATCCGAATGGGGAAACATTCAGTACTTC. This encodes CASSGTVSEWGNIQYF.

This clone was seen only a few times. This rearrangement joins TRBV30 to TRBJ1-2; D not resolved. Germline V lookup: CDR1 GTSNPN, CDR2 SVGIG (reference sequence). Trimming removed 1 base from V and 5 bases from J, with 8 bases in between. The CDR3 length is 12 residues. CDR3 residues: CAWSGGVYGYTF. The CDR3 region has the DNA TGTGCCTGGAGTGGGGGAGTTTATGGCTACACCTTC. The whole variable domain, remainder taken from reference TRBV30 and TRBJ1-2, is SQTIHQWPATLVQPVGSPLSLECTVEGTSNPNLYWYRQAAGRGLQLLFYSVGIGQISSEVPQNLSASRPQDRQFILSSKKLLLSDSGFYLCAWSGGVYGYTFGSGTRLTVV.

Turning to this clone: Other DNA sequences within the sample encode an identical CDR3. The rearrangement joins TRBV19 to TRBJ1-1, with D unresolved. Germline CDR1 and CDR2: LNHDA and SQIVND (reference sequence). The CDR3 totals 13 residues. Trimming took off 5 bases at V and 3 bases at J, with 10 bases between the two ends. DNA of the CDR3: TGTGCCAGTAGTCCGCGGGGTGACACTGAAGCTTTCTTT. Amino acids: CASSPRGDTEAFF. Filled out from reference TRBV19 and TRBJ1-1, the complete variable domain reads DGGITQSPKYLFRKEGQNVTLSCEQNLNHDAMYWYRQDPGQGLRLIYYSQIVNDFQKGDIAEGYSVSREKKESFPLTVTSAQKNPTAFYLCASSPRGDTEAFFGQGTRLTVV.

The gene calls are TRBV13 and TRBJ2-7; TRBD2 aligns across 8 bases. This CDR3 has 17 residues. Trimming removed 2 bases from V and 0 bases from J; junction bases left unmatched: 9. Germline V gene data show CDR1 as PRHDT and CDR2 as FYEKMQ (reference sequence). The CDR3: CASSLTSTSGDSYEQYF. The CDR3 bases are TGTGCCAGCAGCTTAACCTCTACTAGCGGAGACTCCTACGAGCAGTACTTC.

J is TRBJ2-1 and V is TRBV5-1; 8 nucleotides match TRBD2. The J segment lost 0 bases and the V segment lost 0 bases, leaving 8 bases of the junction unmatched. Germline CDR1 reads SGHRS; CDR2 reads YFSETQ. The CDR3 consists of 18 residues. The CDR3 nucleotides are TGCGCCAGCAGCTTGGCCAGAGGACTAGCAAGCTCCTACAATGAGCAGTTCTTC. Translation gives CASSLARGLASSYNEQFF.

The chain couples TRBV7-9 to TRBJ1-1; 9 bases map to TRBD1. The CDR3 is made up of 15 amino acids. The germline V gene has CDR1 SEHNR and CDR2 FQNEAQ (reference sequence). With 3 bases clipped from V and 1 base from J, the junction kept 3 bases outside the gene matches. In DNA form, the CDR3 reads TGTGCCAGCAGCTTCCCGGGACAGGGGAACACTGAAGCTTTCTTT. Its translation is CASSFPGQGNTEAFF.

V is TRBV30 and J is TRBJ1-2; TRBD1 matches at 12 bases. The CDR3 has 14 amino acids. Germline lookup yields CDR1 GTSNPN and CDR2 SVGIG (reference sequence). V lost 2 bases and J lost 7; bases outside the gene matches: 5. CDR3 protein: CAWSSGQGAGGYTF. The CDR3 DNA is TGTGCCTGGAGTTCGGGACAGGGGGCCGGTGGCTACACCTTC.